One TCR beta chain is described in this entry. Antigen unknown. These data are taken from a study of graft-versus-host responses after intestinal transplantation. Overall study context: The transplants performed in recipients were multivisceral, liver-intestinal, or isolated intestinal.

Germline CDR1 is MDHEN and CDR2 is SYDVKM. The CDR3 totals 12 residues. V was clipped by 3 bases and J by 6 bases, with 8 bases between them. Profiling relied on immunoSEQ multiplex PCR, and the TCRdb table lists in-frame clones only, not all of them. There are 81,000 or so clones in the sample; approximately 95% occur only once, and about 1.1% lies in the top ten. The clonotype originates from a human donor who was the organ donor for an intestinal transplant. The rearrangement links TRBV28 to TRBJ1-1; unclear D gene. This sample comprised unstimulated CD8+ T cells sorted from spleen or lymph node cells, obtained before transplant. The CDR3 DNA reads as TGTGCCAGCAGTTTGCGGGAGGCTGAAGCTTTCTTT. This sequence encodes CASSLREAEAFF.